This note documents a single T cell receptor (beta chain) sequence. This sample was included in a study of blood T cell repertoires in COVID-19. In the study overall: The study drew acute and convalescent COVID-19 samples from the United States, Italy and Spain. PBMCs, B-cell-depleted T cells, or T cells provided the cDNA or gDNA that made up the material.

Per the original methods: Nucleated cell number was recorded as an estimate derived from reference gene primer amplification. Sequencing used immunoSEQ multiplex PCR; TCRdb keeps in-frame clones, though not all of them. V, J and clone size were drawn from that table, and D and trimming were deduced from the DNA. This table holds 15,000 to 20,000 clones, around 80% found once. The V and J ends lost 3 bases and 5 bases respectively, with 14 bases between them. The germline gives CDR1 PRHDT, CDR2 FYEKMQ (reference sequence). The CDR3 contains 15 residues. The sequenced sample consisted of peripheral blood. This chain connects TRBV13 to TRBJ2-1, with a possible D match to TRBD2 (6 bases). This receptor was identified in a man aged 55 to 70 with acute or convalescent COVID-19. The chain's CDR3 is CASSFVSGGDNEQFF. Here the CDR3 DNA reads TGTGCCAGCAGCTTTGTCTCAGGAGGGGACAATGAGCAGTTCTTC.